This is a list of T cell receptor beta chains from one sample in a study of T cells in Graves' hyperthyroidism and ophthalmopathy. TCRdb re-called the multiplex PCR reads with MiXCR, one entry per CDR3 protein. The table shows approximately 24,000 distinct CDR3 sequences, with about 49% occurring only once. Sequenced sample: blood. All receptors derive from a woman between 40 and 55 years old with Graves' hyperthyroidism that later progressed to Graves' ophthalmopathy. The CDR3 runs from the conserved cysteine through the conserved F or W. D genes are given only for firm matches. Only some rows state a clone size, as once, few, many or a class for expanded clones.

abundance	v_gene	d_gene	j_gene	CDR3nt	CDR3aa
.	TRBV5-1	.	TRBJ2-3	TGCGCCAGCAGCCGGCAGGCAGGTTACACAGATACGCAGTATTTT	CASSRQAGYTDTQYF
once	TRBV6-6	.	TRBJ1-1	TGTGCCAGCAACAAAAGGACAGCCGGCACTGAAGCTTTCTTT	CASNKRTAGTEAFF
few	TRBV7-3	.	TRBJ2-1	TGTGCCAGCAGCTTAATGTTCGGGACCGAGCAGTTCTTC	CASSLMFGTEQFF
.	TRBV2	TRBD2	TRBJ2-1	TGTGCCAGCAGGGAGGGACTAGCGTTTTTGGGTGAGCAGTTCTTC	CASREGLAFLGEQFF
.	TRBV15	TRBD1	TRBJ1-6	TGTGCCACCAGCATGACAGGGTACGATGATTCACCCCTCCACTTT	CATSMTGYDDSPLHF
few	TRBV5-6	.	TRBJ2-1	TGTGCCAGCAGCTTATCTAGGGGGGTCACTTACAATGAGCAGTTCTTC	CASSLSRGVTYNEQFF
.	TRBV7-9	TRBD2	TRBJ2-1	TGTGCCAGCAGCGACAGACTAGCGGGCTACAATGAGCAGTTCTTC	CASSDRLAGYNEQFF
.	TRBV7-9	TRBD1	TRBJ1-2	TGTGCCAGCAGCGACCGGGACAGGGGTGGAAGCTATGGCTACACCTTC	CASSDRDRGGSYGYTF
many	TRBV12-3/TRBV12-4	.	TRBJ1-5	TGTGCCAGCACCATGTTGGGGAATCAGCCCCAGCATTTT	CASTMLGNQPQHF
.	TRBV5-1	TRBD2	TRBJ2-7	TGCGCCAGCAGCCCGGGACTAGCGGGAGACGAGCAGTACTTC	CASSPGLAGDEQYF
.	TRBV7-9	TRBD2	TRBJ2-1	TGTGCCAGCAGCTTAAGGACTAGCGGGAGTTACAATGAGCAGTTCTTC	CASSLRTSGSYNEQFF
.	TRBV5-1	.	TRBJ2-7	TGCGCCAGCAGCTTGGCACAGGGTTACGAGCAGTACTTC	CASSLAQGYEQYF
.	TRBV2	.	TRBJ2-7	TGTGCCAGCAGTGAAAGAGGGTTTCCCTACGAGCAGTACTTC	CASSERGFPYEQYF
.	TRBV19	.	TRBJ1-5	TGTGCCAGTAACGCCCGGTACAATCAGCCCCAGCATTTT	CASNARYNQPQHF
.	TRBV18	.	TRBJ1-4	TGTGCCAGCTCCCGGGACGGGGGCCTTGCAACTAATGAAAAACTGTTTTTT	CASSRDGGLATNEKLFF
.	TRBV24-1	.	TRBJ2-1	TGTGCCACTAGCGGATCCTACAATGAGCAGTTCTTC	CATSGSYNEQFF
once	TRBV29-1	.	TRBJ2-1	TGCAGCGTTAAGGGCAGAAGCTCCTACAATGAGCAGTTCTTC	CSVKGRSSYNEQFF
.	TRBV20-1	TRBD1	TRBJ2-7	TGCAGTGTAGGGGGCGAGCCCTACGAGCAGTACTTC	CSVGGEPYEQYF
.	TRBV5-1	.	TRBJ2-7	TGCGCCAGCAGGGACACAGATAGGCAGGGCTACGAGCAGTACTTC	CASRDTDRQGYEQYF
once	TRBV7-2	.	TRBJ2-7	TGTGCCAGCAGCTTAGAGGGGAGAGTACACGAGCAGTACTTC	CASSLEGRVHEQYF
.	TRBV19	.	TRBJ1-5	TGTGCCAGTAGTTTATGGACGGAAAGCAATCAGCCCCAGCATTTT	CASSLWTESNQPQHF
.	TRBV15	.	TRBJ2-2	TGTGCCACCAACAGAGATTTGTCGAACACCGGGGAGCTGTTTTTT	CATNRDLSNTGELFF
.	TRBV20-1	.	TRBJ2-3	TGCAGTGCTAGGGACAGTAACACAGATACGCAGTATTTT	CSARDSNTDTQYF
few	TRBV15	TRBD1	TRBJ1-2	TGTGCCACCAGCAGAGAGGGGCAGGGGGTGGATGGCTACACCTTC	CATSREGQGVDGYTF
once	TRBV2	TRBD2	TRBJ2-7	TGTGCCAGCACAGCGGGACTCGAGCAGTACTTC	CASTAGLEQYF
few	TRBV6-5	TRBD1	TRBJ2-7	TGTGCCAGCAGGACAGGGGGCGAGCAGTACTTC	CASRTGGEQYF
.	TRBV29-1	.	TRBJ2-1	TGCAGCGCGGGACAGGGGGGGGCTAGCGGGAGGAATGAGCAGTTCTTC	CSAGQGGASGRNEQFF
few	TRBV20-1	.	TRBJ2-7	TGCAGTGCCAAGGGTCCCGGCTACGAGCAGTACTTC	CSAKGPGYEQYF
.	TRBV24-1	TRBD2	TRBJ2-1	TGTGCCACCAGGTCTAGCGGGAGGTTTAATGAGCAGTTCTTC	CATRSSGRFNEQFF
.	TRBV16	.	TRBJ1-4	TGTGCCAGCAGCCAATCGTGGGCAGGCACTAATGAAAAACTGTTTTTT	CASSQSWAGTNEKLFF
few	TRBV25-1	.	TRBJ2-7	TGTGCCAGCAGTGAACCCTACGAGCAGTACTTC	CASSEPYEQYF
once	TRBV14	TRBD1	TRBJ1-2	TGTGCCAGCTCACAGGTGGGACAGGCTAACTATGGCTACACCTTC	CASSQVGQANYGYTF
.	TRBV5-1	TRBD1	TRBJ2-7	TGCGCCAGCAGCCCCGGGACAGGGTTTCTGGACGAGCAGTACTTC	CASSPGTGFLDEQYF
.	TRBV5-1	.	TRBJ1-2	TGCGCCAGCAGCACCACGCCCGGCGGTATAGCTAACTATGGCTACACCTTC	CASSTTPGGIANYGYTF
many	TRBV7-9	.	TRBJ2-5	TGTGCCAGCAGCTCTCTGTCCTCTCAAGAGACCCAGTACTTC	CASSSLSSQETQYF
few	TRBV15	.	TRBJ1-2	TGTGCCACCAGCAGAGAGCTCGGTAACTATGGCTACACCTTC	CATSRELGNYGYTF
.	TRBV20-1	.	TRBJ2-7	TGCAGTGCTAGAGATCTTTTTGGGGACGCTAGCTCCTACGAGCAGTACTTC	CSARDLFGDASSYEQYF
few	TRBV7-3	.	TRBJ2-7	TGTGCCAGCAGCTTAAAGTCCCGGGTATACGAGCAGTACTTC	CASSLKSRVYEQYF
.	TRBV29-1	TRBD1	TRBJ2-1	TGCAGCGTTGTCGGAGGACAGGGGGCGGACAATGAGCAGTTCTTC	CSVVGGQGADNEQFF
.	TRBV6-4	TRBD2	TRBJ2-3	TGTGCCAGCAGTGGCCTAGCGGGAAGCTCAGATACGCAGTATTTT	CASSGLAGSSDTQYF
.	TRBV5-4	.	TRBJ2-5	TGTGCCAGCAGCTTGGGGAGGCAAGAGACCCAGTACTTC	CASSLGRQETQYF
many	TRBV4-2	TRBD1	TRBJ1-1	TGTGCCAGCAGCCAAGATGACCGGACAGGGGGTCGGATCCCGGCTGAAGCTTTCTTT	CASSQDDRTGGRIPAEAFF
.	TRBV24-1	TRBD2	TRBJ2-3	TGTGCCACCAGTGATCCACTCCCGGCTAGCGGGAGGACTGATACGCAGTATTTT	CATSDPLPASGRTDTQYF
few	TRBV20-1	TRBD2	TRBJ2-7	TGCAGTGCTCGGGAGGGTAGCTCCTACGAGCAGTACTTC	CSAREGSSYEQYF
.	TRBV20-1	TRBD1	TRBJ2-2	TGCAGTGCTAGAGCGCGGTGGGGACAGGGAAACACCGGGGAGCTGTTTTTT	CSARARWGQGNTGELFF
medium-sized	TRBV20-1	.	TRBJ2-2	TGCAGTGCTAGAGATAATCGACTCGGCACCGGGGAGCTGTTTTTT	CSARDNRLGTGELFF
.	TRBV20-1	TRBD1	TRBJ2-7	TGCAGTGCTCGGGACAGCCGGATTCGGTACGAGCAGTACTTC	CSARDSRIRYEQYF
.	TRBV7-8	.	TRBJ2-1	TGTGCCAGCATCGGGGACTCCTACAATGAGCAGTTCTTC	CASIGDSYNEQFF
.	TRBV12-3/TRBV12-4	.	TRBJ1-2	TGTGCCAGCAGCGACACGGAGAAACCTAACTATGGCTACACCTTC	CASSDTEKPNYGYTF
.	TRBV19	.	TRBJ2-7	TGTGCCAGTAGTATAGATCATGGGATGAATTTCTACGAGCAGTACTTC	CASSIDHGMNFYEQYF
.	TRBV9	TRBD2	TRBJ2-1	TGTGCCAGCAGCTCAAGACTAGCGGGAGTATCGTACAATGAGCAGTTCTTC	CASSSRLAGVSYNEQFF
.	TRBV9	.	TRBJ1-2	TGTGCCAGCAGCGCGGGGGTTGCCGGGAGCTACACCTTC	CASSAGVAGSYTF
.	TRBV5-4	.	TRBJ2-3	TGTGCCAGCAGCTTGAACCGAGGTACAGATACGCAGTATTTT	CASSLNRGTDTQYF
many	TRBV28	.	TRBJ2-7	TGTGCCAGCAGAACCCCAAGGGGCGGGCCGTCATACGAGCAGTACTTC	CASRTPRGGPSYEQYF
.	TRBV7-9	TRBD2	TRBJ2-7	TGTGCCAGCAGCGCTAGCGGGAGTTACTACGAGCAGTACTTC	CASSASGSYYEQYF
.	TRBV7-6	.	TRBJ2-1	TGTGCCAGCAGCTCCTCCATTGCGGGGAGCTCCTACAATGAGCAGTTCTTC	CASSSSIAGSSYNEQFF